The rows below give T cell receptor beta chains drawn from one sample of a study of cytomegalovirus exposure and HLA in healthy donors. TCRdb keeps only in-frame clones here, not all; method: immunoSEQ multiplex PCR. The sample contains fewer than 80,000 clones, 67% of which appear only once. Source material: PBMCs. The receptors were gathered from a woman between 45 and 60 years old in good health and CMV-seropositive. The CDR3 runs from the conserved cysteine through the conserved F or W. Fields, in order: clone size, J gene, V gene, D gene, CDR3 DNA, CDR3 protein. A D gene is named only where the DNA matches it firmly. Clone size is given for some rows only: seen once, a few or many times, or a class if the clone is expanded.

clone size: NA
J gene: TRBJ1-6
V gene: TRBV10-2
D gene: TRBD1
CDR3 DNA: TGCGCCAGCAGGAGAGGACAGGCGCCCAATTCACCCCTCCACTTT
CDR3 protein: CASRRGQAPNSPLHF

clone size: NA
J gene: TRBJ1-2
V gene: TRBV27
D gene: NA
CDR3 DNA: TGTGCCAGCAGTTTATCGTGGGGCTATAGCTATGGCTACACCTTC
CDR3 protein: CASSLSWGYSYGYTF

clone size: NA
J gene: TRBJ2-4
V gene: TRBV18
D gene: TRBD1
CDR3 DNA: TGTGCCAGCTCACCACGGGGACAGTTGGGTCAAAAGGACATTCAGTACTTC
CDR3 protein: CASSPRGQLGQKDIQYF

clone size: NA
J gene: TRBJ2-5
V gene: TRBV5-5
D gene: TRBD1
CDR3 DNA: TGCGCCAGCAGCCCGAGGGACAGGGCGGACGAGGAGACCCAGTACTTC
CDR3 protein: CASSPRDRADEETQYF

clone size: NA
J gene: TRBJ1-5
V gene: TRBV6-6
D gene: TRBD1
CDR3 DNA: TGTGCCAGCAGTTACTTTGGGACAGACAATCAGCCCCAGCATTTT
CDR3 protein: CASSYFGTDNQPQHF

clone size: few
J gene: TRBJ1-5
V gene: TRBV6-6
D gene: TRBD1
CDR3 DNA: TGTGCCAGCAGTTACTCGAGCGTTTCAGGGGGCAATCCCCAGCATTTT
CDR3 protein: CASSYSSVSGGNPQHF

clone size: NA
J gene: TRBJ1-3
V gene: TRBV6-1
D gene: NA
CDR3 DNA: TGTGCCAGCAGTGAAATAGCAGAGGCTGGAAACACCATATATTTT
CDR3 protein: CASSEIAEAGNTIYF

clone size: NA
J gene: TRBJ2-6
V gene: TRBV7-6
D gene: NA
CDR3 DNA: TGTGCCAGCAGCTTTGATGGCTTCTCTGGGGCCAACGTCCTGACTTTC
CDR3 protein: CASSFDGFSGANVLTF

clone size: NA
J gene: TRBJ1-1
V gene: TRBV6-5
D gene: NA
CDR3 DNA: TGTGCCAGCACCTCAGGGAGGATGAACACTGAAGCTTTCTTT
CDR3 protein: CASTSGRMNTEAFF

clone size: NA
J gene: TRBJ1-2
V gene: TRBV9
D gene: NA
CDR3 DNA: TGTGCCAGCGGGGATGGGGGCGGCTACACCTTC
CDR3 protein: CASGDGGGYTF

clone size: NA
J gene: TRBJ1-1
V gene: TRBV11-2
D gene: NA
CDR3 DNA: TGTGCCAGCAGCTTAGGTGGGAGGAACACTGAAGCTTTCTTT
CDR3 protein: CASSLGGRNTEAFF

clone size: NA
J gene: TRBJ2-3
V gene: TRBV19
D gene: NA
CDR3 DNA: TGTGCCAGTAGTATAGCCAGTCGGGGGGCTGTAGATACGCAGTATTTT
CDR3 protein: CASSIASRGAVDTQYF

clone size: NA
J gene: TRBJ2-5
V gene: TRBV25-1
D gene: TRBD1
CDR3 DNA: TGTGCCAGCAGTGAATATGCAGGGGGCGCGGAGACCCAGTACTTC
CDR3 protein: CASSEYAGGAETQYF

clone size: NA
J gene: TRBJ1-2
V gene: TRBV10-2
D gene: NA
CDR3 DNA: TGCGCCAGCAGTGGCGTATATGGCTACACCTTC
CDR3 protein: CASSGVYGYTF

clone size: NA
J gene: TRBJ2-2
V gene: TRBV7-6
D gene: TRBD2
CDR3 DNA: TGTGCCAGCAGCTTAGCAAGGGCGGGGCTAGCGGGGAGCACCGGGGAGCTGTTTTTT
CDR3 protein: CASSLARAGLAGSTGELFF

clone size: NA
J gene: TRBJ2-2
V gene: TRBV11-2
D gene: TRBD2
CDR3 DNA: TGTGCCAGCAGCCGTCCACTAGCGGGGGGGCTCACCGGGGAGCTGTTTTTT
CDR3 protein: CASSRPLAGGLTGELFF

clone size: NA
J gene: TRBJ2-2
V gene: TRBV7-3
D gene: NA
CDR3 DNA: TGTGCCAGCAGCCCCGCCGAGGGGAACACCGGGGAGCTGTTTTTT
CDR3 protein: CASSPAEGNTGELFF

clone size: NA
J gene: TRBJ2-3
V gene: TRBV6-5
D gene: NA
CDR3 DNA: TGTGCCAGCAAAGTCTCCGGGACAGATACGCAGTATTTT
CDR3 protein: CASKVSGTDTQYF

clone size: NA
J gene: TRBJ2-1
V gene: TRBV14
D gene: TRBD2
CDR3 DNA: TGTGCCAGCAGCCAGGGGCGGACTAGCGGGGGGAATGAGCAGTTCTTC
CDR3 protein: CASSQGRTSGGNEQFF

clone size: NA
J gene: TRBJ2-5
V gene: TRBV30
D gene: NA
CDR3 DNA: TGTGCCTGGAGTAGCACCCGCGAGACCCAGTACTTC
CDR3 protein: CAWSSTRETQYF

clone size: NA
J gene: TRBJ2-3
V gene: TRBV7-3
D gene: NA
CDR3 DNA: TGTGCCAGCAGCTTACTCCTCCGGGATACGCAGTATTTT
CDR3 protein: CASSLLLRDTQYF

clone size: NA
J gene: TRBJ2-7
V gene: TRBV29-1
D gene: TRBD2
CDR3 DNA: TGCAGCGTTGGTGCTAGCGGCCAATACGAGCAGTACTTC
CDR3 protein: CSVGASGQYEQYF

clone size: NA
J gene: TRBJ2-1
V gene: TRBV20-1
D gene: NA
CDR3 DNA: TGCAGTGCTAGCACAGAAGAGCAGTTCTTC
CDR3 protein: CSASTEEQFF